This is a list of T cell receptor beta chains from one sample in a study of Tregs in tolerant kidney transplant recipients. The table came from immunoSEQ multiplex PCR; TCRdb's copy has only in-frame clones and leaves some out. Of roughly 70,000 clones listed, roughly 84% are singletons. Sequencing used CD4+ T cells from blood. All receptors come from a human donor in good health. Both conserved end residues are part of each CDR3. The D gene is left open where the match is weak. The size field is filled for only some rows; it gives once, few, many or a size class.

clone_size j_call d_call v_call cdr3_aa cdr3_nt
. TRBJ2-7 . TRBV11-1 CASTASTEQYF TGTGCCAGCACCGCCTCCACCGAGCAGTACTTC
. TRBJ2-1 . TRBV21-1 CASSKRGLAGLLWMVDEQFF TGTGCCAGCAGCAAGCGGGGACTAGCGGGACTCCTATGGATGGTCGATGAGCAGTTCTTC
. TRBJ1-4 . TRBV30 CAWARDTNEKLFF TGTGCCTGGGCTCGGGACACGAATGAAAAACTGTTTTTT
few TRBJ2-7 TRBD2 TRBV28 CASRLAGLLTEQYF TGTGCCAGCAGGCTAGCGGGACTCCTAACCGAGCAGTACTTC
few TRBJ1-5 . TRBV7-7 CASSFSNQPQHF TGTGCTAGCAGCTTCAGCAATCAGCCCCAGCATTTT
. TRBJ2-4 . TRBV5-1 CASSLFGPSHIQYF TGCGCCAGCAGCTTGTTCGGTCCGTCTCACATTCAGTACTTC
. TRBJ1-1 . TRBV12-5 CASGSGWTEAFF TGTGCTAGTGGATCTGGTTGGACTGAAGCTTTCTTT
. TRBJ1-2 TRBD1 TRBV10-3 CATEGQGFNYGYTF TGTGCCACGGAGGGACAGGGGTTTAACTATGGCTACACCTTC
once TRBJ1-2 . TRBV10-3 CAISEPRTPGHYGYTF TGTGCCATCAGTGAGCCGAGGACACCAGGCCACTATGGCTACACCTTC
once TRBJ2-3 TRBD1 TRBV7-2 CASSPDRAADTQYF TGTGCCAGCAGCCCGGACAGGGCCGCAGATACGCAGTATTTT
. TRBJ1-3 . TRBV7-2 CASSLEGTTGNTIYF TGTGCCAGCAGCTTAGAGGGGACAACCGGAAACACCATATATTTT
. TRBJ2-5 . TRBV5-6 CASSPGGEETQYF TGTGCCAGCAGCCCCGGGGGTGAAGAGACCCAGTACTTC
. TRBJ2-7 TRBD1 TRBV30 CAWSVRQGNYEQYF TGTGCCTGGAGTGTTCGACAGGGGAACTACGAGCAGTACTTC
. TRBJ2-7 . TRBV30 CAWNSGSHEQYF TGTGCCTGGAATTCCGGAAGCCACGAGCAGTACTTC
. TRBJ2-1 TRBD1 TRBV9 CASSEGQGGTNEQFF TGTGCCAGCAGCGAGGGACAGGGGGGAACCAATGAGCAGTTCTTC
. TRBJ1-1 TRBD1 TRBV4-3 CASSQDADRGPLEAFF TGCGCCAGCAGCCAAGATGCGGACAGGGGCCCCCTTGAAGCTTTCTTT
. TRBJ2-7 TRBD1 TRBV13 CASSLWTGWIGEQYF TGTGCCAGCAGCCTATGGACAGGGTGGATTGGCGAGCAGTACTTC
few TRBJ2-1 . TRBV9 CASSVGASKVYEQFF TGTGCCAGCAGCGTAGGGGCCTCGAAGGTCTATGAGCAGTTCTTC
. TRBJ2-7 TRBD1 TRBV7-9 CASSPHTNRGGSFYEQYF TGTGCCAGCAGCCCCCACACTAACCGAGGGGGCTCTTTTTACGAGCAGTACTTC
. TRBJ2-7 TRBD2 TRBV7-2 CASSPMAGGLGEQYF TGTGCCAGCAGCCCGATGGCGGGAGGTTTGGGTGAGCAGTACTTC
. TRBJ2-5 TRBD2 TRBV27 CASSPRLAVLYQETQYF TGTGCCAGCAGTCCGCGACTAGCGGTATTGTACCAAGAGACCCAGTACTTC
. TRBJ1-6 TRBD1 TRBV6-5 CAIKDRPNSPLHF TGTGCCATCAAGGACAGGCCGAATTCACCCCTCCACTTT
. TRBJ1-2 TRBD1 TRBV5-1 CASSFAGTGYGYTF TGCGCCAGCAGCTTCGCCGGGACAGGGTATGGCTACACCTTC
many TRBJ1-3 . TRBV5-1 CASSGDSGNTIYF TGCGCCAGCAGCGGGGACTCTGGAAACACCATATATTTT
few TRBJ2-7 . TRBV7-2 CASSLERNYEQYF TGTGCCAGCAGCTTAGAGCGGAACTACGAGCAGTACTTC
once TRBJ2-7 . TRBV5-5 CASSFGADTEQYF TGTGCCAGCAGCTTTGGTGCAGATACCGAGCAGTACTTC
. TRBJ2-1 . TRBV9 CASSVDLASIHEQFF TGTGCCAGCAGCGTAGACTTAGCGAGTATTCATGAGCAGTTCTTC
. TRBJ2-5 . TRBV7-2 CATTSNREETQYF TGTGCCACCACTTCCAACAGGGAAGAGACCCAGTACTTC
. TRBJ2-2 . TRBV18 CASSPQSGGELFF TGTGCCAGCTCACCACAGTCAGGCGGGGAGCTGTTTTTT
. TRBJ1-5 . TRBV5-6 CASSFSRDNQPQHF TGTGCCAGCAGCTTTTCTAGGGATAATCAGCCCCAGCATTTT
. TRBJ2-1 TRBD2 TRBV5-1 CASSPSGEISNEQFF TGCGCCAGCAGCCCGAGCGGGGAAATATCCAATGAGCAGTTCTTC
. TRBJ2-3 . TRBV7-3 CASSSQVGDTQYF TGTGCCAGCAGCTCCCAGGTGGGAGATACGCAGTATTTT
. TRBJ2-7 TRBD2 TRBV6-5 CASSLTSGGFYEQYF TGTGCCAGCAGCCTGACTAGCGGGGGATTCTACGAGCAGTACTTC
. TRBJ2-7 TRBD2 TRBV6-6 CASNPSREPNYEQYF TGTGCCAGCAATCCTTCGCGGGAGCCGAACTACGAGCAGTACTTC
. TRBJ1-6 TRBD1 TRBV19 CASSKQGASNSPLHF TGTGCCAGTAGTAAACAGGGGGCCTCTAATTCACCCCTCCACTTT
few TRBJ2-1 . TRBV7-9 CASSPQRQVRNEQFF TGTGCCAGCAGCCCCCAGCGACAGGTACGCAATGAGCAGTTCTTC
. TRBJ2-6 TRBD1 TRBV5-6 CASSLTGQRPAGANVLTF TGTGCCAGCAGCTTGACGGGACAGAGGCCGGCTGGGGCCAACGTCCTGACTTTC
few TRBJ1-1 . TRBV7-9 CASSPQGIATEAFF TGTGCCAGCAGCCCCCAAGGAATCGCGACTGAAGCTTTCTTT
. TRBJ2-5 . TRBV29-1 CSVGPHLRVGETQYF TGCAGCGTTGGTCCCCACCTCAGGGTCGGAGAGACCCAGTACTTC
. TRBJ1-1 . TRBV18 CASSPSRTQNTEAFF TGTGCCAGCTCACCGTCGAGGACACAGAACACTGAAGCTTTCTTT
. TRBJ2-7 . TRBV7-6 CASSLVERGEQYF TGTGCCAGCAGCTTAGTAGAAAGGGGCGAGCAGTACTTC
. TRBJ1-2 . TRBV6-5 CASSYTGGYGYTF TGTGCCAGCAGTTACACGGGCGGCTATGGCTACACCTTC
. TRBJ1-5 . TRBV7-2 CASNPRAQTEYSNQPQHF TGTGCCAGCAACCCTCGGGCCCAGACCGAATATAGCAATCAGCCCCAGCATTTT
. TRBJ2-7 TRBD1 TRBV7-9 CAFRGQDYEQYF TGTGCCTTCAGGGGGCAAGACTACGAGCAGTACTTC
. TRBJ1-1 . TRBV28 CASMTNLRDTEAFF TGTGCCAGCATGACCAATCTGAGGGACACTGAAGCTTTCTTT
. TRBJ1-4 TRBD1 TRBV5-1 CASSLTGTNEKLFF TGCGCCAGCAGCCTGACAGGGACTAATGAAAAACTGTTTTTT
once TRBJ2-7 . TRBV12-5 CASGLPGTTYEQYF TGTGCTAGTGGTTTGCCCGGGACCACCTACGAGCAGTACTTC
once TRBJ2-3 TRBD2 TRBV5-1 CASNLGGRTDTQYF TGCGCCAGCAACCTGGGCGGGAGGACAGATACGCAGTATTTT
. TRBJ2-5 . TRBV14 CASSQNPGKVLGETQYF TGTGCCAGCAGCCAAAACCCCGGGAAGGTGCTAGGGGAGACCCAGTACTTC
. TRBJ2-7 . TRBV5-6 CASSTHRLGEQYF TGTGCCAGCAGCACTCACAGGCTTGGGGAGCAGTACTTC
. TRBJ2-7 . TRBV5-1 CASSLNSYEQYF TGCGCCAGCAGCTTGAATTCCTACGAGCAGTACTTC
. TRBJ2-7 . TRBV6-5 CASSFQGWGQYF TGTGCCAGCAGTTTTCAGGGGTGGGGTCAGTACTTC